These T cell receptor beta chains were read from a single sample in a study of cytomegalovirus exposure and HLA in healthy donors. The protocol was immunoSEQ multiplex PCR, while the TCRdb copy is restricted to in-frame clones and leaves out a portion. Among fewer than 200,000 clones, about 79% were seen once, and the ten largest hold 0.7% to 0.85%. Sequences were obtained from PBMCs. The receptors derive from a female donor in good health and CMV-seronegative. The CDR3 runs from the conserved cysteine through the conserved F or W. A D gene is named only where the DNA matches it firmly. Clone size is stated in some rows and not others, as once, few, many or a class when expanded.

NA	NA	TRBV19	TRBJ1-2	CASRQGSMNYGYTF	TGTGCCAGTAGGCAGGGATCCATGAACTATGGCTACACCTTC
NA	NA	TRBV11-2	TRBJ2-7	CASSPGPYEQYF	TGTGCCAGCAGCCCTGGTCCCTACGAGCAGTACTTC
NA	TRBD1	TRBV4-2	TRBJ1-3	CASSQAEGALSGNTIYF	TGTGCCAGCAGCCAAGCGGAGGGGGCCCTCTCTGGAAACACCATATATTTT
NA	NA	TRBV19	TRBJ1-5	CASTGSNQPQHF	TGTGCCAGTACAGGAAGCAATCAGCCCCAGCATTTT
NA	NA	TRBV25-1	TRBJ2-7	CASSSDSTSPYEQYF	TGTGCCAGCAGCTCCGACAGTACATCACCCTACGAGCAGTACTTC
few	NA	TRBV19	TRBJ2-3	CASSIDRGAQGDTQYF	TGTGCCAGTAGTATAGATCGGGGGGCCCAAGGGGATACGCAGTATTTT
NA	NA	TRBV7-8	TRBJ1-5	CASSLDLGQRQPQHF	TGTGCCAGCAGCTTAGACCTCGGACAGAGACAGCCCCAGCATTTT
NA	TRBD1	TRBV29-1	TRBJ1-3	CSACGPTGYSGNTIYF	TGCAGCGCCTGTGGTCCGACAGGGTACTCTGGAAACACCATATATTTT
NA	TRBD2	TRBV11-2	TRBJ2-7	CASSLVSSGAIYEQYF	TGTGCCAGCAGCCTAGTTTCTAGCGGGGCGATCTACGAGCAGTACTTC
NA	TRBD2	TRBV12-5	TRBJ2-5	CASGPAGLAGGETQYF	TGTGCTAGTGGTCCGGCCGGACTAGCGGGGGGGGAGACCCAGTACTTC
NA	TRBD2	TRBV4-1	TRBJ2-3	CASSQGGLADTQYF	TGCGCCAGCAGCCAGGGAGGGTTGGCAGATACGCAGTATTTT
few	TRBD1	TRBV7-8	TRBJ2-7	CASGRTTGGYEQYF	TGTGCCTCAGGGCGCACTACAGGGGGCTACGAGCAGTACTTC
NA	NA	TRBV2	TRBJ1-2	CASSEVAANYGYTF	TGTGCCAGCAGTGAAGTCGCAGCTAACTATGGCTACACCTTC
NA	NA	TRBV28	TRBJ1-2	CASSQGQIELYGYTF	TGTGCCAGCAGTCAAGGACAGATCGAACTCTATGGCTACACCTTC
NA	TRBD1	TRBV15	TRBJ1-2	CATSRRTGPSGYTF	TGTGCCACCAGCAGAAGGACAGGGCCCTCGGGCTACACCTTC
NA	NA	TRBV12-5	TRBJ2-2	CASGQGRPGTGELFF	TGTGCTAGTGGTCAAGGCCGCCCGGGCACCGGGGAGCTGTTTTTT
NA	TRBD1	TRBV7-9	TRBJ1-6	CASSIDRVGLSYNSPLHF	TGTGCCAGCAGCATCGACAGGGTAGGACTCTCCTATAATTCACCCCTCCACTTT
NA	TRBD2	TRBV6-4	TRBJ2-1	CASSVTSGGYNEQFF	TGTGCCAGCAGTGTGACTAGCGGGGGCTACAATGAGCAGTTCTTC
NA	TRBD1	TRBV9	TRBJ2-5	CASSVGDRGETQYF	TGTGCCAGCAGCGTAGGGGACAGGGGAGAGACCCAGTACTTC
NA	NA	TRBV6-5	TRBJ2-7	CASSYEAGFDEQYF	TGTGCCAGCAGTTACGAAGCAGGGTTCGACGAGCAGTACTTC
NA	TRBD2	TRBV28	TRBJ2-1	CASSSTGGDYNEQFF	TGTGCCAGCAGTTCGACGGGGGGGGACTACAATGAGCAGTTCTTC
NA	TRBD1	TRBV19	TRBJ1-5	CASAMGDSLTSQHF	TGTGCCAGTGCCATGGGGGACAGCCTGACGTCCCAGCATTTT
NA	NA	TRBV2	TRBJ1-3	CASMSGISGNTIYF	TGTGCCAGCATGTCGGGAATTTCTGGAAACACCATATATTTT
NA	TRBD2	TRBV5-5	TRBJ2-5	CASRAGLAGEETQYF	TGTGCCAGCAGAGCGGGACTAGCGGGTGAAGAGACCCAGTACTTC
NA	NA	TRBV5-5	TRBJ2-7	CASSPGFYEQYF	TGTGCCAGCAGTCCGGGGTTCTACGAGCAGTACTTC
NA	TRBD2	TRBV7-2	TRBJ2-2	CASSTTSGSTGELFF	TGTGCCAGCAGCACCACTAGCGGGTCCACCGGGGAGCTGTTTTTT
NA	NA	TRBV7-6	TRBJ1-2	CASSLQAQGSPGYTF	TGTGCCAGCAGCTTACAGGCGCAAGGGAGTCCCGGCTACACCTTC
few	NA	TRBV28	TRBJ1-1	CASRSPRANTEAFF	TGTGCCAGCAGATCCCCCAGGGCGAACACTGAAGCTTTCTTT
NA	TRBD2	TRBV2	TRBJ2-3	CATHRQRGVTDTQYF	TGTGCCACCCACCGACAGCGGGGTGTAACAGATACGCAGTATTTT
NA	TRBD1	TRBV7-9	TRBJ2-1	CASSPPGTGYNEQFF	TGTGCCAGCAGCCCCCCCGGGACAGGATACAATGAGCAGTTCTTC
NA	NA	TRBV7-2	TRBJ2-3	CASSFGGIVADTQYF	TGTGCCAGCAGCTTTGGCGGAATCGTTGCAGATACGCAGTATTTT